This section outlines one T cell receptor beta chain sequence together with its context. The antigen remains undetermined. Researchers took RNA transcripts and amplified the TCR beta CDR3 regions from them. In the first-round RT-PCR of the TCR CDR3, the HTBI primer set was used. TCRdb re-called the multiplex PCR reads through MiXCR, storing one row per CDR3 protein. The sample consists of some 490,000 distinct CDR3 sequences, 20% to 25% of them appearing once. The study included ophthalmopathy patients with Clinical Activity Score at least 3, NOSPECS grade at least 4 and duration under 3 months. In making diagnoses, clinical symptoms, serum thyroxine and TRAb, thyroid ultrasound and orbital computed tomography were all used. CDR1 is KGHDR and CDR2 is SFDVKD in the germline V gene. J was trimmed by 2 bases and V by 3 bases; bases with no gene match: 9. The CDR3 runs 18 residues. The sample originates from a study of T cells in Graves' hyperthyroidism and ophthalmopathy. Study-wide points: Blood also carried most thyroid clonotypes expanded above 0.001.

The clonotype originates from a woman aged 70 to 79 with Graves' ophthalmopathy. Material for sequencing was blood. The chain combines TRBV24-1 with TRBJ2-2; 9 positions agree with TRBD2. CDR3: CATSDPISGRLNTGELFF. DNA of the CDR3: TGTGCCACCAGTGATCCGATAAGCGGGAGGCTTAACACCGGGGAGCTGTTTTTT.